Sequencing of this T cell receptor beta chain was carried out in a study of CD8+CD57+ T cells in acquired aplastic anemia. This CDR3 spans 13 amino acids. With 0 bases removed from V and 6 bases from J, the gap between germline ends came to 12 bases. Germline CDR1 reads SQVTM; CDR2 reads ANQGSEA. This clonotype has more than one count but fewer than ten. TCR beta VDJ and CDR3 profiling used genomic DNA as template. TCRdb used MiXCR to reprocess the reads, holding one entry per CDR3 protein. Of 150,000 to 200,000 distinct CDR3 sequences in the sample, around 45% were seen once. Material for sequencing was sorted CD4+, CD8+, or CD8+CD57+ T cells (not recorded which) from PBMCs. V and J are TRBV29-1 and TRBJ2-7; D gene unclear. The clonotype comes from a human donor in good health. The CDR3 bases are TGCAGCGTTGAAGATGAGCCCCGGCGCGAGCAGTACTTC. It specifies CSVEDEPRREQYF.